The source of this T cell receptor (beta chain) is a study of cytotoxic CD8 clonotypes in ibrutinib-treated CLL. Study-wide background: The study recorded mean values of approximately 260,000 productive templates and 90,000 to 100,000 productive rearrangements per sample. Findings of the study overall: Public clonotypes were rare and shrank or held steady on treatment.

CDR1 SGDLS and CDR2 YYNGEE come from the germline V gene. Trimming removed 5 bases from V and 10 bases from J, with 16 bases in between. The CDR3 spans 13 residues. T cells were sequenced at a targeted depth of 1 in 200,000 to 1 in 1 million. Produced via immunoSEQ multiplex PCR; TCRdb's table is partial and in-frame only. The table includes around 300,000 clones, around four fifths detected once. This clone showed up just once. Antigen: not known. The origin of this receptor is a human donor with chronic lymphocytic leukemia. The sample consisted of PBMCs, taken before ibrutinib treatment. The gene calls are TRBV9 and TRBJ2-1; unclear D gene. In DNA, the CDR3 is TGTGCCAGCAGTGTTTACCCCACCCAGGAGCAGTTCTTC. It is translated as CASSVYPTQEQFF.